Following are 15 T cell receptor beta chains from one sample sequenced in a study of human T cells and chemical hapten exposure. TCRdb reanalysed the RACE reads using MiXCR and keeps one entry per CDR3 protein. Of about 49,000 distinct CDR3 sequences listed, 8% to 9.5% were seen once; the top ten hold just under 4.5%. The time point denotes: patch test 1, 2 weeks after DPC sensitization. Noted treatment: therapeutic diphenylcyclopropenone sensitization with weekly scalp DPC. Specimen: whole blood, collected in connection with sensitization to the hapten diphenylcyclopropenone (DPC). These receptors were taken from a woman aged 50 to 60 with alopecia areata. Some clones in this sample may be carry-over from other donors' samples.

In this sample, this clonotype turned up a few times. The V call is TRBV7-2, the J call TRBJ2-3, with 13 positions matching TRBD2. CDR1 is SGHTA, CDR2 FQGNSA, per germline. The CDR3 consists of 18 residues. With V trimmed by 4 bases and J by 3 bases, 10 bases remained unmatched. The CDR3 nucleotides are TGTGCCAGCAGCTACTGGACTAGCGGGAGCGTCAGGACAGATACGCAGTATTTT. Translating gives CASSYWTSGSVRTDTQYF.

J is TRBJ2-1 and V is TRBV18, with D unresolved. Looked up from germline, CDR1 is KGHSH and CDR2 is LQKENI. CDR3 size: 15 residues. The V and J ends lost 4 bases and 0 bases respectively, with 10 bases between them. The CDR3 nucleotides are TGTGCCAGCTCACTTTCAAGTATCTCCTACAATGAGCAGTTCTTC. Protein product: CASSLSSISYNEQFF. Variable domain in full (rest from reference TRBV18 and TRBJ2-1): NAGVMQNPRHLVRRRGQEARLRCSPMKGHSHVYWYRQLPEEGLKFMVYLQKENIIDESGMPKERFSAEFPKEGPSILRIQQVVRGDSAAYFCASSLSSISYNEQFFGPGTRLTVL.

This clonotype showed up many times. The V and J genes are TRBV12-3 or TRBV12-4 and TRBJ2-2; 8 nucleotides align to TRBD2. The CDR3 extends over 15 amino acids. V lost 5 bases, J lost 4 bases, and 6 bases stayed unmatched. In nucleotides, the CDR3 is TGTGCCAGCAGTCCCCTTAGCGGGGCCACCGGGGAGCTGTTTTTT. It codes for CASSPLSGATGELFF.

This clonotype was counted many times. The chain has TRBV21-1 and TRBJ1-1. TRBV21-1 constitutes a pseudogene. The CDR3 loop spans 17 amino acids. The CDR3, as DNA: TGTGCCAGCAGCAAAGAGGGCCGAAAGAAAATGAACACTGAAGCTTTCTTT. This sequence encodes CASSKEGRKKMNTEAFF.

The table lists this clonotype with many counts. The J gene is TRBJ2-2, the V gene TRBV7-9; 10 bases match TRBD2. CDR1 SEHNR and CDR2 FQNEAQ come from the germline V gene (reference sequence). The V and J ends lost 1 base and 7 bases, in that order; junction bases with no gene match: 3. The CDR3 contains 15 residues. The CDR3 here is CASSLGSSGSGELFF. Here the CDR3 DNA reads TGTGCCAGCAGCTTAGGATCTAGCGGGAGCGGGGAGCTGTTTTTT. Combining the CDR3 with reference TRBV7-9 and TRBJ2-2 gives the whole variable domain DTGVSQNPRHKITKRGQNVTFRCDPISEHNRLYWYRQTLGQGPEFLTYFQNEAQLEKSRLLSDRFSAERPKGSFSTLEIQRTEQGDSAMYLCASSLGSSGSGELFFGEGSRLTVL.

This clonotype came up many times. CDR3 in amino acids: CASSFSRYMNTEAFF. CDR3 bases: TGTGCCAGCAGTTTTTCCCGTTACATGAACACTGAAGCTTTCTTT. The V call is TRBV6-5, the J call TRBJ1-1; D gene unclear. With 4 bases removed from V and 0 bases from J, the gap between germline ends came to 12 bases. There are 15 residues in the CDR3. CDR1 and CDR2 (germline): MNHEY, SVGAGI.

The sample holds a few counts of this clonotype. This chain joins TRBV20-1 and TRBJ1-1; the D is unclear. The V end was cut by 6 bases, the J end by 4 bases, with 15 bases between. Germline assignment: CDR1 DFQATT and CDR2 SNEGSKA (reference sequence). The CDR3 length is 13 residues. CDR3 DNA sequence: TGCAGTGCCCAGCTCCAGCCGAGCACTGAAGCTTTCTTT. Its protein product is CSAQLQPSTEAFF.

This clonotype was seen ten or more times. The CDR3: CASSLATPNYGYTF. The CDR3 coding sequence is TGTGCCAGCAGCTTAGCGACCCCTAACTATGGCTACACCTTC. The V call is TRBV7-9, the J call TRBJ1-2; the D is unclear. V gave up 0 bases and J gave up 0 bases, with 5 bases separating them. This CDR3 spans 14 amino acids. CDR1 and CDR2 (germline): SEHNR, FQNEAQ (reference sequence).

A few counts support this clonotype. V gene TRBV12-3 or TRBV12-4 combines with J gene TRBJ1-2; D might be TRBD1 (5 bases). The CDR3 sequence is 13 residues long. V lost 3 bases and J 4 bases, leaving 9 bases between the germline ends. The CDR3 protein is CASSFRDGYGYTF. In DNA, the CDR3 is TGTGCCAGCAGTTTCCGGGACGGCTATGGCTACACCTTC.

This clonotype was seen ten or more times. The chain combines TRBV11-3 with TRBJ1-1; D possibly corresponds to TRBD1 (5 bases). CDR3 size: 13 residues. The germline V and J ends were trimmed by 5 bases and 2 bases, with 9 bases remaining between them. The germline V gene encodes CDR1 SGHNT and CDR2 YENEEA. DNA of the CDR3: TGTGCCAGCAGCCGGACACCAAACACTGAAGCTTTCTTT. Translation gives CASSRTPNTEAFF.

This clonotype was counted at least ten times. The chain has TRBV20-1 and TRBJ2-7, with 10 bases that match TRBD2. Germline V gene data show CDR1 as DFQATT and CDR2 as SNEGSKA (reference sequence). The CDR3 loop spans 14 amino acids. Losses at the gene ends were 6 bases for V and 2 bases for J; bases not matched to a gene: 7. Written as DNA, the CDR3 is TGCAGTGCAAAGACTAGCGGGCTGACCTACGAGCAGTACTTC. It codes for CSAKTSGLTYEQYF.

The chain combines TRBV12-3 or TRBV12-4 with TRBJ1-2; D gene ambiguous. V lost 4 bases and J lost 11, with 14 bases in between. The CDR3 length is 12 residues. CDR3 residues: CASSWSRPLYTF. The CDR3 DNA reads as TGTGCCAGCAGTTGGTCGCGGCCCCTATACACCTTC.

This chain joins TRBV20-1 and TRBJ2-7; 9 bases are a match to TRBD2. This CDR3 region has 13 residues. Trimming cost V 2 bases and J 4 bases; bases outside gene matches: 3. The V gene's germline CDR1 is DFQATT and CDR2 SNEGSKA (reference sequence). The CDR3 reads CSARPSGKYEQYF. Here the CDR3 DNA reads TGCAGTGCTAGACCTAGCGGGAAGTACGAGCAGTACTTC.

This clonotype was recorded many times. CDR3 in DNA: TGTGCCAGCAGCTTACGTGGCCTAACCTACGAGCAGTACTTC. It specifies CASSLRGLTYEQYF. The chain uses TRBV5-4 and TRBJ2-7; D is ambiguous. Germline V gene lookup returns CDR1 SGHNT and CDR2 YYREEE (reference sequence). Trimming took 2 bases from V and 2 from J, leaving 11 bases between them. The CDR3 totals 14 residues.

Ten or more counts support this clonotype. The chain combines TRBV6-9 with TRBJ1-1, with unresolved D. Germline CDR1 and CDR2: MNHGY and SVAAGI. This CDR3 is 15 amino acids long. Trimming took off 4 bases at V and 1 base at J, with 13 bases between the two ends. CDR3 DNA sequence: TGTGCCAGCAGTTGGGCGGCGGACCCGAACACTGAAGCTTTCTTT. Translated, it gives CASSWAADPNTEAFF.